This T cell receptor beta chain came from a study of CD8+CD57+ T cells in acquired aplastic anemia (dated by TCRdb to the late 2010s). The study in broad terms: A mean of approximately 3 ug of DNA, ranging from about 0.2 to 27.4 ug, was extracted from sorted CD4+ and CD8+ cells. A CD8+CD57+ expansion meant a frequency higher than the mean frequency seen in healthy subjects.

Expansion of CD8+CD57+ cells had been shown by flow cytometry in the patients chosen for sequencing. All patients had severe acquired aplastic anemia diagnosed by International Study of Aplastic Anemia and Agranulocytosis and Camitta criteria. Patients had received no therapy at the time of blood sampling. The study deep-sequenced TCR repertoires of sorted CD4+ and CD8+ blood T cells from severe aplastic anemia patients and healthy subjects. Patients were enrolled in the USA under clinicaltrials.gov protocols 00001620, 01623167, 00001397, 00071045, 00081523 and 00961064. Ficoll-Paque density gradient centrifugation was used to isolate peripheral blood mononuclear cells. Before DNA was extracted, CD4+ and CD8+ T cells were sorted using either FACS or magnetic beads. Broad study findings and their caveats: Patients and healthy controls showed no significant difference in CD8+ Simpson's diversity (P=0.060). About 30 CD8+ CDR3 sequences were found in both patients and controls but appeared to be highly expressed in patients and within the immunodominant clones of the patients.

For this chain, trimming is 3 bases at the V end and 0 bases at the J end, and the number of junction bases without a gene match is 3. Including cysteine and phenylalanine, the CDR3 has 15 amino acids. Only the CDR3 DNA is retained, 45 bases long and in frame from the first base. Via the germline V gene (reference sequence), CDR1 is LNHDA and CDR2 SQIVND. Profiling of TCR beta VDJ combinations and CDR3 sequences used genomic DNA as the template. An Illumina HiSeq 2000 was the platform used for TCR repertoire sequencing. The authors' analysis ran thus. TRBV/TRBJ rearrangement plots, CDR3 size and DJ length profiles, and Simpson's diversity index were used to assess repertoires. The most abundant DNA sequence in the deep sequencing data was defined as the immunodominant clone. CDR3 amino acid sequences were checked for sharing across subjects and were also compared against the VDJdb database and published repertoires. The public reads were reprocessed in TCRdb via fastp at Q25 and MiXCR, keeping in-frame beta chains. Rows with a matching CDR3 protein are joined into one entry that keeps the most common DNA and genes. The V and J calls were determined by TCRdb, not by the authors. The sample profile shows roughly 150,000 distinct CDR3 sequences; 40% to 50% of them were found once. Clones ranked in the top ten supply around 2.9% of the sample.

Turning to this clonotype: The clone's antigen remains unknown. No quality values exist for individual bases; no much larger clone is one base distant.

The sequenced sample consisted of sorted CD4+, CD8+, or CD8+CD57+ T cells (not recorded which) from PBMCs. The chain was built from TRBV19 and TRBJ2-3, and 7 junction bases match TRBD1. The source of this sequence is a human donor with aplastic anemia. The DNA sequence is as follows: TGTGCCAGTAGTATCACAGGGGTTAGCACAGATACGCAGTATTTT. Translated, it reads CASSITGVSTDTQYF.